This T cell receptor (beta chain) was observed in a study of T cell responses to AZD1222 COVID-19 vaccine. Generated by immunoSEQ multiplex PCR, the TCRdb table keeps only in-frame clones and is missing some. The sample has approximately 140,000 clones; roughly 90% are singletons. Second-dose timings of about 4 or about 12 weeks were pooled. Germline CDR1 reads SEHNR; CDR2 reads FQNEAQ (reference sequence). This CDR3 region has 15 residues. The J segment lost 3 bases and the V segment lost 5 bases, leaving 9 bases of the junction unmatched. Whole-study findings and limits: Donors in the cohort were predominantly white British and more often female, and clonal diversity was possibly underestimated. Seropositive at baseline were only a handful of AZD1222 recipients. The reported proportion of spike-specific TCRs targeting unmutated variant regions was nearly half.

For this clone: The antigen is unknown.

The material sequenced was peripheral blood, taken 28 days after the second AZD1222 dose. The V and J genes are TRBV7-9 and TRBJ2-7; 8 positions match TRBD1. This TCR came from an adult who received the AZD1222 COVID-19 vaccine. This CDR3 is CASSGSGQARYEQYF. CDR3 nucleotide sequence: TGTGCCAGCAGCGGATCGGGACAGGCCCGCTACGAGCAGTACTTC.